Listed here are 4 T cell receptor beta chains from one sample, sequenced in a study of T-cell memory formation after mild COVID-19. One entry per CDR3 protein, called by TCRdb with MiXCR from the 5' RACE reads. The sample records 400,000 or so distinct CDR3 sequences, more than 20% being singletons. Source material: PBMCs or a T cell subset sorted from them (not recorded which). These receptor sequences come from an adult woman who had mild COVID-19 (a few samples of this study predate the infection). Cell type and time point are not known.

This chain uses TRBV5-1 with TRBJ2-3; D is possibly TRBD1 or TRBD2 (6 bases each). Trimming left V 4 bases short and J 6 bases short, with 15 bases between. Germline CDR1 reads SGHRS; CDR2 reads YFSETQ. This CDR3 is built from 14 residues. The CDR3, as DNA: TGCGCCAGCAGCCGAGGGGGAGGTTCGGATACGCAGTATTTT. Its protein product is CASSRGGGSDTQYF.

The chain couples TRBV4-1 to TRBJ2-1; the match to TRBD2 covers 12 bases. The CDR3 totals 18 residues. V shed 1 base and J 7 bases; nucleotides not matched to a gene: 11. Germline CDR1 is MGHRA and CDR2 is YSYEKL. CDR3 region: CASSQGLAGARGGNEQFF. In DNA, the CDR3 is TGCGCCAGCAGCCAAGGACTAGCGGGGGCCCGGGGGGGGAATGAGCAGTTCTTC.

This clonotype was seen more than once but under ten times. This chain joins TRBV20-1 and TRBJ2-1; 10 bases are shared with TRBD1. The length of the CDR3 is 14 residues. V shed 6 bases and J 8 bases; nucleotides not matched to a gene: 10. CDR1 DFQATT and CDR2 SNEGSKA come from the germline V gene (reference sequence). CDR3 residues: CSAPRQGAQHEQFF. For the CDR3, the DNA is TGCAGTGCACCAAGACAGGGGGCGCAGCATGAGCAGTTCTTC.

The chain uses TRBV7-2 and TRBJ1-4; the D gene is possibly TRBD1 (5 bases). CDR1 is SGHTA, CDR2 FQGNSA, per germline. CDR3 size: 16 residues. Trimming took 3 bases from V and 0 from J, leaving 11 bases between them. CDR3 protein: CASSLGPPSTNEKLFF. DNA for the CDR3: TGTGCCAGCAGCTTGGGACCTCCTTCAACTAATGAAAAACTGTTTTTT.